A selection of T cell receptor beta chains follows, all from one sample in a study of early T cells in non-severe SARS-CoV-2 infection. In TCRdb, the 5' RACE reads were re-called with MiXCR into one record per CDR3 protein. The table lists 90,000 to 120,000 distinct CDR3 sequences, roughly 11% of them singletons. The sequenced material came from whole blood. The receptors were gathered from an adult who was a healthcare worker with PCR-confirmed SARS-CoV-2 infection or an uninfected control (not recorded which). Both conserved end residues are part of each CDR3. A D gene is named only where the DNA matches it firmly. Clone size, where shown, is once, few, many, or a class for clones that have expanded.

clone_size	d_call	v_call	j_call	cdr3_aa	cdr3_nt
NA	TRBD2	TRBV20-1	TRBJ2-7	CSADLAGGSYEQYF	TGCAGTGCCGATCTAGCGGGAGGCTCCTACGAGCAGTACTTC
NA	NA	TRBV28	TRBJ1-1	CASLGLQAFF	TGTGCCAGTCTGGGGCTCCAAGCTTTCTTT
few	NA	TRBV3-1	TRBJ2-7	CASSFASHEQYF	TGTGCCAGCAGTTTCGCATCGCACGAGCAGTACTTC
NA	NA	TRBV9	TRBJ1-4	CASSVGRSEEKLFF	TGTGCCAGCAGCGTAGGGCGGTCCGAAGAAAAACTGTTTTTT
few	TRBD1	TRBV6-2/TRBV6-3	TRBJ2-4	CASRARTRQGNIQYF	TGTGCCAGCAGAGCACGAACCCGACAGGGAAACATTCAGTACTTC
NA	NA	TRBV20-1	TRBJ1-1	CSGNLGGTEAFF	TGCAGTGGAAATCTAGGGGGCACTGAAGCTTTCTTT
NA	NA	TRBV28	TRBJ1-2	CASGLTGNGYTF	TGTGCCAGCGGTTTAACAGGGAATGGCTACACCTTC
many	TRBD1	TRBV7-2	TRBJ1-1	CASSSQGAPNTEAFF	TGTGCCAGCAGCTCGCAGGGGGCTCCGAACACTGAAGCTTTCTTT
many	TRBD2	TRBV6-1	TRBJ2-1	CASSIAGGSYNEQFF	TGTGCCAGCAGTATAGCGGGAGGGTCCTACAATGAGCAGTTCTTC
many	TRBD2	TRBV24-1	TRBJ2-3	CATSGGGRRPDTQYF	TGTGCCACCAGTGGGGGGGGACGCCGCCCAGATACGCAGTATTTT
many	TRBD1	TRBV11-2	TRBJ1-1	CASSWTGNTEAFF	TGTGCCAGCAGCTGGACAGGGAACACTGAAGCTTTCTTT
many	NA	TRBV6-6	TRBJ1-2	CASSGRGDYGYTF	TGTGCCAGCTCTGGGCGCGGCGACTATGGCTACACCTTC
many	TRBD2	TRBV20-1	TRBJ2-2	CSARDLAGTTGELFF	TGCAGTGCTAGAGATCTAGCGGGAACCACCGGGGAGCTGTTTTTT
NA	NA	TRBV20-1	TRBJ1-5	CSAGPPSQPQHF	TGCAGTGCTGGGCCCCCCTCTCAGCCCCAGCATTTT
many	TRBD2	TRBV19	TRBJ2-3	CASSETSGTTDTQYF	TGTGCCAGTAGTGAAACTAGCGGGACCACAGATACGCAGTATTTT
few	TRBD2	TRBV12-3/TRBV12-4	TRBJ2-7	CASSLTGGPIYEQYF	TGTGCCAGCAGTTTAACGGGAGGGCCCATTTACGAGCAGTACTTC
few	TRBD2	TRBV5-6	TRBJ2-1	CASSGGLVPYNEQFF	TGTGCCAGCAGCGGAGGACTAGTGCCCTACAATGAGCAGTTCTTC
many	NA	TRBV9	TRBJ1-1	CASSVEPSVFGAGRGEAFF	TGTGCCAGCAGCGTAGAACCCTCCGTTTTTGGCGCGGGACGGGGTGAAGCTTTCTTT
NA	TRBD2	TRBV20-1	TRBJ2-2	CSARDWTSGRTLFF	TGCAGTGCTAGAGACTGGACTAGCGGGAGGACTTTGTTTTTT
many	NA	TRBV27	TRBJ1-1	CASSLQPWTQAFF	TGTGCCAGCAGTTTACAACCCTGGACGCAAGCTTTCTTT
NA	NA	TRBV12-3/TRBV12-4	TRBJ1-1	CASSLRRSGTEAFF	TGTGCCAGCAGTTTAAGGAGGTCCGGCACTGAAGCTTTCTTT
many	TRBD2	TRBV3-1	TRBJ2-4	CASSQDPTSGRAMGNIQYF	TGTGCCAGCAGCCAAGATCCGACGAGCGGGAGGGCAATGGGAAACATTCAGTACTTC
few	TRBD2	TRBV28	TRBJ2-7	CASSLRLSGLAGEQSYEQYF	TGTGCCAGCAGTTTACGCCTCTCGGGACTAGCGGGAGAACAATCCTACGAGCAGTACTTC
once	TRBD2	TRBV29-1	TRBJ2-3	CSVGPIAGGGTDTQYF	TGCAGCGTTGGCCCCATTGCGGGAGGTGGCACAGATACGCAGTATTTT
few	TRBD2	TRBV12-3/TRBV12-4	TRBJ2-2	CASGRTSRNTGELFF	TGTGCCAGCGGCAGGACTAGCAGGAACACCGGGGAGCTGTTTTTT
NA	TRBD1	TRBV28	TRBJ1-2	CASSPTGDRPYGYTF	TGTGCCAGCAGTCCTACTGGGGACAGGCCCTATGGCTACACCTTC
NA	TRBD2	TRBV5-4	TRBJ2-1	CASSPGLAGSISYNEQFF	TGTGCCAGCAGCCCCGGACTAGCGGGATCCATCTCCTACAATGAGCAGTTCTTC
many	NA	TRBV4-3	TRBJ2-1	CASSQQPPRRVSYNEQFF	TGCGCCAGCAGCCAACAGCCCCCGAGGAGGGTTTCCTACAATGAGCAGTTCTTC
many	NA	TRBV12-3/TRBV12-4	TRBJ1-1	CASSPTTEAFF	TGTGCCAGCAGCCCGACAACAGAAGCTTTCTTT
many	NA	TRBV28	TRBJ1-5	CASSFPGIRHF	TGTGCCAGCAGTTTTCCCGGGATTCGGCATTTT
few	NA	TRBV9	TRBJ2-1	CASTTGGGSYNEQFF	TGTGCCAGCACGACTGGAGGAGGTTCCTACAATGAGCAGTTCTTC
few	NA	TRBV7-9	TRBJ1-1	CASSPFYSAGTEAFF	TGTGCCAGCAGCCCATTCTATTCCGCAGGCACTGAAGCTTTCTTT
NA	NA	TRBV6-5	TRBJ2-7	CASSTGQGPNEQYF	TGTGCCAGCAGTACGGGGCAGGGTCCAAACGAGCAGTACTTC
NA	NA	TRBV4-3	TRBJ1-2	CASSQYPQGKRYGYTF	TGCGCCAGCAGCCAGTACCCGCAGGGGAAAAGATATGGCTACACCTTC
NA	NA	TRBV9	TRBJ2-3	CASSVELAPTDTQYF	TGTGCCAGCAGCGTAGAACTAGCCCCAACAGATACGCAGTATTTT
few	NA	TRBV10-3	TRBJ1-1	CAISVSLNTEAFF	TGTGCCATCAGTGTATCGCTGAACACTGAAGCTTTCTTT
NA	TRBD1	TRBV28	TRBJ2-7	CASSRTGAYEQYF	TGTGCCAGCAGCCGAACAGGGGCCTACGAGCAGTACTTC
many	NA	TRBV7-9	TRBJ2-7	CASSLGTDEQYF	TGTGCCAGCAGTCTCGGAACCGACGAGCAGTACTTC
many	NA	TRBV6-2/TRBV6-3	TRBJ2-1	CASSPRLESAVQFF	TGTGCCAGCAGTCCAAGACTAGAAAGCGCTGTTCAGTTCTTC
few	TRBD2	TRBV28	TRBJ2-1	CASSSLGAGGLDEQFF	TGTGCCAGCAGTTCCTTAGGAGCGGGAGGGTTGGATGAGCAGTTCTTC
many	TRBD2	TRBV30	TRBJ2-1	CACSGRAHEQFF	TGTGCCTGTAGCGGGAGGGCCCATGAGCAGTTCTTC
many	TRBD2	TRBV28	TRBJ2-3	CASSFGAGGADTQYF	TGTGCCAGCAGTTTTGGGGCCGGGGGGGCAGATACGCAGTATTTT
many	NA	TRBV5-4	TRBJ2-1	CASSLELAYKSDNEQFF	TGTGCCAGCAGCTTGGAACTAGCCTACAAGAGCGACAATGAGCAGTTCTTC
many	NA	TRBV12-3/TRBV12-4	TRBJ2-7	CASRRDPGPYEQYF	TGTGCCAGCAGGCGCGACCCGGGACCCTACGAGCAGTACTTC
NA	TRBD1	TRBV10-3	TRBJ1-6	CAISEGQANSPLHF	TGTGCCATCAGTGAGGGACAGGCTAATTCACCCCTCCACTTT
many	NA	TRBV5-1	TRBJ2-5	CASSGTAGSAETQYF	TGCGCCAGCAGCGGGACGGCAGGGAGCGCAGAGACCCAGTACTTC
NA	TRBD1	TRBV28	TRBJ2-1	CASSPKPLSQGGNEQSF	TGTGCCAGCAGCCCTAAACCCCTCTCACAGGGGGGCAATGAGCAGTCCTTC
NA	TRBD2	TRBV7-2	TRBJ2-1	CASSFIAGQFF	TGTGCCAGCAGCTTCATAGCGGGGCAGTTCTTC
NA	NA	TRBV30	TRBJ1-6	CAWGPSENSPLHF	TGTGCCTGGGGACCTAGCGAGAATTCACCCCTCCACTTT
many	NA	TRBV28	TRBJ2-7	CASSFGGSPYEQYF	TGTGCCAGCAGTTTTGGAGGCAGCCCCTACGAGCAGTACTTC
few	NA	TRBV28	TRBJ1-4	CASSPGAPGNNEKLFF	TGTGCCAGCAGTCCGGGGGCCCCAGGGAACAATGAAAAACTGTTTTTT
NA	TRBD1	TRBV9	TRBJ2-4	CASSDGTANIQYF	TGTGCCAGCAGCGATGGGACAGCAAACATTCAGTACTTC
few	NA	TRBV7-8	TRBJ2-3	CASSLGRHTDTQYF	TGTGCCAGCAGCTTAGGTCGCCATACAGATACGCAGTATTTT
few	NA	TRBV29-1	TRBJ2-7	CSVAGGDTYEQYF	TGCAGCGTTGCCGGGGGCGATACCTACGAGCAGTACTTC